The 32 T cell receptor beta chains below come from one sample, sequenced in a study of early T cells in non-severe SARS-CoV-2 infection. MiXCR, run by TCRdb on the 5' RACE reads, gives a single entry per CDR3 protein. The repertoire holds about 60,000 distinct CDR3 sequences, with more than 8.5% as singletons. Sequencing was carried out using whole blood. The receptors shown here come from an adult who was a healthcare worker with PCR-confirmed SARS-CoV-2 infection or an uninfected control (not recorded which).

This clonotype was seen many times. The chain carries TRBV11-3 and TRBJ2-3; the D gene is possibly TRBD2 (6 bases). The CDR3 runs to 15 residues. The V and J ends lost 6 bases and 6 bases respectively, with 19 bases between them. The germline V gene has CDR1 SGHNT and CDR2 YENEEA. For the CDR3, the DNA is TGTGCCAGCAGTCCGGGACTCCGACTTGCGGATACGCAGTATTTT. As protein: CASSPGLRLADTQYF.

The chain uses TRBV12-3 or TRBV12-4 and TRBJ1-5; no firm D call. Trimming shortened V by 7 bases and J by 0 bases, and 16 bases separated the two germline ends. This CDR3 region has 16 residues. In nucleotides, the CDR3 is TGTGCCAGCATCACCGACCCAGGTATTAGCAATCAGCCCCAGCATTTT. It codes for CASITDPGISNQPQHF.

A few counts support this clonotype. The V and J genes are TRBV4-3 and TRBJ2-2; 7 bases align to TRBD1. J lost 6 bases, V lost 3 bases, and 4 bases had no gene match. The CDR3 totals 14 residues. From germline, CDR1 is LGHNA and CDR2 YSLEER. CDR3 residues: CASSQHRGAGELFF. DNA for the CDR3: TGCGCCAGCAGCCAGCACAGGGGCGCCGGGGAGCTGTTTTTT.

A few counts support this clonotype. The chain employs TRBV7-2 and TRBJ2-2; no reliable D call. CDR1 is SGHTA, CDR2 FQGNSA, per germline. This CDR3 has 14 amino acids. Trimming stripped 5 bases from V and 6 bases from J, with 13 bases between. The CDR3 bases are TGTGCCAGCAGCCCTATGTGGTACGCCGGGGAGCTGTTTTTT. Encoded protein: CASSPMWYAGELFF. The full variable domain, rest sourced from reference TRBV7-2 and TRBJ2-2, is GAGVSQSPSNKVTEKGKDVELRCDPISGHTALYWYRQSLGQGLEFLIYFQGNSAPDKSGLPSDRFSAERTGGSVSTLTIQRTQQEDSAVYLCASSPMWYAGELFFGEGSRLTVL.

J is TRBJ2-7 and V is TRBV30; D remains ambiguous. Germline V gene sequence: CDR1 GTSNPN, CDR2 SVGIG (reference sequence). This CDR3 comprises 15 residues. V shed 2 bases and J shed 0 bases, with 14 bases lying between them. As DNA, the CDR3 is TGTGCCTGGAGTCCTCCCGGTGGCAACTCCTACGAGCAGTACTTC. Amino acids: CAWSPPGGNSYEQYF.

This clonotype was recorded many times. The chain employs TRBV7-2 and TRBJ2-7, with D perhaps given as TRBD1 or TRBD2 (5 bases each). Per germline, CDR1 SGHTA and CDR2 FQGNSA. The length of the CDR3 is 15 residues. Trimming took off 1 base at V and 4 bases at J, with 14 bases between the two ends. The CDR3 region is CASSLGLGAGYEQYF. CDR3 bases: TGTGCCAGCAGCTTAGGGCTCGGGGCAGGGTACGAGCAGTACTTC.

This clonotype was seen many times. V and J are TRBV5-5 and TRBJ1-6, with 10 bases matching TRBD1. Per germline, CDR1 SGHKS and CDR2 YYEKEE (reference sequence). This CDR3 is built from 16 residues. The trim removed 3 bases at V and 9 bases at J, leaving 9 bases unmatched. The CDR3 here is CASSWETGGFSSPLHF. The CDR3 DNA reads TGTGCCAGCAGCTGGGAGACAGGGGGCTTCAGTTCACCCCTCCACTTT. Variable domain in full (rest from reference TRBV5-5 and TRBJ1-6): DAGVTQSPTHLIKTRGQQVTLRCSPISGHKSVSWYQQVLGQGPQFIFQYYEKEERGRGNFPDRFSARQFPNYSSELNVNALLLGDSALYLCASSWETGGFSSPLHFGNGTRLTVT.

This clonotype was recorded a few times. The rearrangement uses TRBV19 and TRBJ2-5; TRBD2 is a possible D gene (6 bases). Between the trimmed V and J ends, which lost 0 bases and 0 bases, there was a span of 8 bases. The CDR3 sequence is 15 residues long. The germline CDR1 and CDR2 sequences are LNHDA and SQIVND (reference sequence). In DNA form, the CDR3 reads TGTGCCAGTAGTATAGACGCGGGGTACCAAGAGACCCAGTACTTC. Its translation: CASSIDAGYQETQYF. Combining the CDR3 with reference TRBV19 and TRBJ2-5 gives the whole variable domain DGGITQSPKYLFRKEGQNVTLSCEQNLNHDAMYWYRQDPGQGLRLIYYSQIVNDFQKGDIAEGYSVSREKKESFPLTVTSAQKNPTAFYLCASSIDAGYQETQYFGPGTRLLVL.

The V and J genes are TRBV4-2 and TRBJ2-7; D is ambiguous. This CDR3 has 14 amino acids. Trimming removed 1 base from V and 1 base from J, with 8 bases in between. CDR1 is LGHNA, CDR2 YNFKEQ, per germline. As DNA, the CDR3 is TGTGCCAGCAGCCAAGGAACCAGATCCTACGAGCAGTACTTC. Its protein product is CASSQGTRSYEQYF.

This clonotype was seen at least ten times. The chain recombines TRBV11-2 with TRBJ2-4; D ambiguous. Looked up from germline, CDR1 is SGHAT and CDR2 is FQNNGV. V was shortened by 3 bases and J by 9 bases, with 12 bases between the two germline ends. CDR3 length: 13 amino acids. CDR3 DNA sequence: TGTGCCAGCAGCTTGGAGAGCAAGGGCATTCAGTACTTC. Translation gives CASSLESKGIQYF.

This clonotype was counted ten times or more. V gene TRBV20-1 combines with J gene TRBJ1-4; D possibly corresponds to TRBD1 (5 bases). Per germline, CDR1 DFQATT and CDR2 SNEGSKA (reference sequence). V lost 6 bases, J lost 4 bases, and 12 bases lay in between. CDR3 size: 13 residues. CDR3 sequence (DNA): TGCAGTGCCACGACAGATAATAATGAAAAACTGTTTTTT. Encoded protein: CSATTDNNEKLFF.

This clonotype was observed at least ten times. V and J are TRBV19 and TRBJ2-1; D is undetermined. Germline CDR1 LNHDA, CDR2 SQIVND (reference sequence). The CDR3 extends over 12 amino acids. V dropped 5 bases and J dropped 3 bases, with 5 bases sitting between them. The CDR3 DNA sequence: TGTGCCAGTAGTGTCAGCTACAATGAGCAGTTCTTC. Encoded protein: CASSVSYNEQFF.

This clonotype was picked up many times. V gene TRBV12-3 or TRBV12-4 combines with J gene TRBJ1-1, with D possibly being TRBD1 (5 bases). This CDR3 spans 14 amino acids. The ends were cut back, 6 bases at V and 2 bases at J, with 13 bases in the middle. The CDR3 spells CASSLSTGNTEAFF. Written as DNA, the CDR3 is TGTGCCAGCAGCCTTAGTACAGGCAACACTGAAGCTTTCTTT.

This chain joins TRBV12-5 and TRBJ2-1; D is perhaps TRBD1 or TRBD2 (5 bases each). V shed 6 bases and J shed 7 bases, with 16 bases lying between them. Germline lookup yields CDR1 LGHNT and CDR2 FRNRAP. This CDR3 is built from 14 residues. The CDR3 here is CASGRDPMGNEQFF. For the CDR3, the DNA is TGTGCTAGTGGACGGGACCCGATGGGGAATGAGCAGTTCTTC.

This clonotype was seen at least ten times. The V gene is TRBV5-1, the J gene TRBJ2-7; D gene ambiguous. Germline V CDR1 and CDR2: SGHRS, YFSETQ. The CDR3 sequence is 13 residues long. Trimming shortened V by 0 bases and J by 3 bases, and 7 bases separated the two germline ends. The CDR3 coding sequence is TGCGCCAGCAGCTTGGCAGGCCACTACGAGCAGTACTTC. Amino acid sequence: CASSLAGHYEQYF.

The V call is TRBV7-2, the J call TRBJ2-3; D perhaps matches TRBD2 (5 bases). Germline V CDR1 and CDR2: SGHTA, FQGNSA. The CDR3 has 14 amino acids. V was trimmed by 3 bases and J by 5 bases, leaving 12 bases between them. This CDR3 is CASSFNPEGDTQYF. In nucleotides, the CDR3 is TGTGCCAGCAGCTTCAACCCCGAGGGAGATACGCAGTATTTT.

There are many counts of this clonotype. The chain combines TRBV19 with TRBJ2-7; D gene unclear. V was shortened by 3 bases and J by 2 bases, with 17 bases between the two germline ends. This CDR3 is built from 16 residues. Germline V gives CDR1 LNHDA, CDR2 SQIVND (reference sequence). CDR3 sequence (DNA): TGTGCCAGTAGTATTCCCTCCACCCTTGGGGCCTACGAGCAGTACTTC. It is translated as CASSIPSTLGAYEQYF.

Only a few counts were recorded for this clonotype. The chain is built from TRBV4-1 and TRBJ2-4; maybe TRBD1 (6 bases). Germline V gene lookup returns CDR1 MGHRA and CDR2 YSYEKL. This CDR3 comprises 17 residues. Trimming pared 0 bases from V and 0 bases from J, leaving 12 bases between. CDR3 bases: TGCGCCAGCAGCCAAGATCGGGACATTCTAGCCAAAAACATTCAGTACTTC. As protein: CASSQDRDILAKNIQYF.

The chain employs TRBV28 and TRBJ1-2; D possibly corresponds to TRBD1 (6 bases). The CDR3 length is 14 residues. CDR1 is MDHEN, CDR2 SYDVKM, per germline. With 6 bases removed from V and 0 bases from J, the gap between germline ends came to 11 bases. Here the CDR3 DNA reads TGTGCCAGCAGAAGGACAGAGACTAACTATGGCTACACCTTC. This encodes CASRRTETNYGYTF.

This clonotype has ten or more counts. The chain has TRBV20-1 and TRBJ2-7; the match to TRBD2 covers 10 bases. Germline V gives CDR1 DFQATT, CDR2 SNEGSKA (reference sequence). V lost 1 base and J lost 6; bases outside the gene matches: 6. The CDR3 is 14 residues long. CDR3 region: CSARGGSGRPEQYF. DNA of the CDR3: TGCAGTGCTAGAGGTGGTAGCGGGAGGCCCGAGCAGTACTTC.

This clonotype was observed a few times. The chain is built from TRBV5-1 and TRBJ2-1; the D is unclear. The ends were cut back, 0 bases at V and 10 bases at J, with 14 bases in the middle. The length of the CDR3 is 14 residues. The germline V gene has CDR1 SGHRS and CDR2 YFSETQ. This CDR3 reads CASSLDLRDGEQFF. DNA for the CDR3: TGCGCCAGCAGCTTGGATCTTAGGGATGGGGAGCAGTTCTTC. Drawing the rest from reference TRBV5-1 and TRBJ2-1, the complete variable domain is KAGVTQTPRYLIKTRGQQVTLSCSPISGHRSVSWYQQTPGQGLQFLFEYFSETQRNKGNFPGRFSGRQFSNSRSEMNVSTLELGDSALYLCASSLDLRDGEQFFGPGTRLTVL.

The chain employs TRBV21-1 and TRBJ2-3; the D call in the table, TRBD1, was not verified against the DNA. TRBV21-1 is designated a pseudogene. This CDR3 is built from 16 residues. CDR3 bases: TGTGCCAGCAGCAAAGCGCCCTGTGGAGGTCAATACGCGCAGTATTTT. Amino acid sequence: CASSKAPCGGQYAQYF.

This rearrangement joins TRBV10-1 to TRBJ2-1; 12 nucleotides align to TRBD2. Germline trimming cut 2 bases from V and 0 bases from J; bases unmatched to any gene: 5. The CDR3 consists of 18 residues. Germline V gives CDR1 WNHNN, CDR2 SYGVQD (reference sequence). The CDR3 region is CASSEPTSGGPSYNEQFF. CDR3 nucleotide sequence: TGCGCCAGCAGTGAGCCAACTAGCGGGGGGCCCTCCTACAATGAGCAGTTCTTC.

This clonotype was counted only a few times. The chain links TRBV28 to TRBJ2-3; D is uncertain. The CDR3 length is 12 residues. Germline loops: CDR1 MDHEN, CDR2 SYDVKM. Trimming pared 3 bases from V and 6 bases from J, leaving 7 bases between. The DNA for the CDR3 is TGTGCCAGCAGTTTTTTTAGTGATACGCAGTATTTT. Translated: CASSFFSDTQYF.

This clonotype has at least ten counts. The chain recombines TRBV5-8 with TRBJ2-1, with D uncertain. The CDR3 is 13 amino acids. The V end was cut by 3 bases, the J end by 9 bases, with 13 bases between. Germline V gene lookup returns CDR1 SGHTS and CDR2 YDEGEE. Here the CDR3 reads CASSWGSPAEQFF. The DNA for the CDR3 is TGTGCCAGCAGCTGGGGTTCGCCGGCTGAGCAGTTCTTC.

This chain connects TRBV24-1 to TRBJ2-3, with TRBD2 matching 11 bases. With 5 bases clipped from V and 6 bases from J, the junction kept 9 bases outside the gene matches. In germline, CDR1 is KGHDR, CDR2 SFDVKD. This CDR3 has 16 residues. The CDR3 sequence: CATSGGIAGGPDTQYF. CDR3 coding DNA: TGTGCCACCAGTGGAGGAATAGCGGGAGGGCCGGATACGCAGTATTTT.

Written as DNA, the CDR3 is TGTGCCAGCAGCGAACAACCGGGGGGCCGGGGAGAGACCCAGTACTTC. This translates into CASSEQPGGRGETQYF. The chain couples TRBV27 to TRBJ2-5; a possible D gene is TRBD2 (7 bases). Between the trimmed V and J ends, which lost 6 bases and 4 bases, there was a span of 21 bases. Germline assignment: CDR1 MNHEY and CDR2 SMNVEV (reference sequence). The CDR3 covers 16 residues.

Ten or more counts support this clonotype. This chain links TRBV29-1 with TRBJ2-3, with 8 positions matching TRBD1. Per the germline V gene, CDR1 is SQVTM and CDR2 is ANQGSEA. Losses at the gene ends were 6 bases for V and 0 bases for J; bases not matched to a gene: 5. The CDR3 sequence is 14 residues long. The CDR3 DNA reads TGCAGCGTCGCGACAGGGGCTAGCACAGATACGCAGTATTTT. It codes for CSVATGASTDTQYF.

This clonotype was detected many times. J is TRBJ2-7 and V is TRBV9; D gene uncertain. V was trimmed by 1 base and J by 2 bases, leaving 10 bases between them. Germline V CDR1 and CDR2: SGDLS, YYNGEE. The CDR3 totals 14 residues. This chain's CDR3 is CASSVQSGPYEQYF. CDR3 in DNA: TGTGCCAGCAGCGTACAGTCAGGACCCTACGAGCAGTACTTC.

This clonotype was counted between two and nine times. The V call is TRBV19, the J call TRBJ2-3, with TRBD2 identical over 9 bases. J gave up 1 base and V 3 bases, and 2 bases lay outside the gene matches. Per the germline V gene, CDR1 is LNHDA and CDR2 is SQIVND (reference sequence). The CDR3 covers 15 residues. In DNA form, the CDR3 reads TGTGCCAGTAGTATGAGGACTAGCGGCACAGATACGCAGTATTTT. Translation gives CASSMRTSGTDTQYF.

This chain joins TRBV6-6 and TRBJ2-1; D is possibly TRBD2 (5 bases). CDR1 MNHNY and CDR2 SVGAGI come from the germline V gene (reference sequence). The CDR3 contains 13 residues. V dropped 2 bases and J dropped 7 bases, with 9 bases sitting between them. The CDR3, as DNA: TGTGCCAGCAGTTACCCTAGAGGGAATGAGCAGTTCTTC. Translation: CASSYPRGNEQFF.

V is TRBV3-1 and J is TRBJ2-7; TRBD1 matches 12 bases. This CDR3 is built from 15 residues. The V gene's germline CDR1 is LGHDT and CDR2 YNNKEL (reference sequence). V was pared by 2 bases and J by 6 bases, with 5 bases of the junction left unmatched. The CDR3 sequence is CASSQTGQGALEQYF. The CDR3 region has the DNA TGTGCCAGCAGCCAAACGGGACAGGGGGCTCTCGAGCAGTACTTC.